Here is one T cell receptor beta chain with its context. The sample belongs to a study of blood T cell repertoires in COVID-19. The overall study: The samples span acute and convalescent COVID-19 from the United States, Italy and Spain. The cDNA or gDNA used as material had been derived from T cells, B-cell-depleted T cells, or PBMCs.

Original data processing: Reference gene primers were amplified, and this amplification served to estimate nucleated cell counts. Sequencing was performed with immunoSEQ multiplex PCR; in TCRdb, only in-frame clones are kept and a portion is missing. V and J calls and clone size are those listed in that table; D and trimming were worked out from the DNA. The data hold 62,000 or so clones, with roughly four fifths observed a single time. V trimming: 5 bases; J trimming: 6 bases; junction bases outside the gene matches: 3. CDR3 size: 13 residues. The germline V gene encodes CDR1 LNHDA and CDR2 SQIVND (reference sequence).

This clonotype was obtained from a human donor in a cohort sampled during active COVID-19. Sequenced material: peripheral blood. The genes are TRBV19 and TRBJ1-5, with TRBD1 matching over 8 bases. The CDR3: CASSADRVQPQHF. The CDR3 DNA sequence: TGTGCCAGTAGTGCGGACAGGGTTCAGCCCCAGCATTTT.